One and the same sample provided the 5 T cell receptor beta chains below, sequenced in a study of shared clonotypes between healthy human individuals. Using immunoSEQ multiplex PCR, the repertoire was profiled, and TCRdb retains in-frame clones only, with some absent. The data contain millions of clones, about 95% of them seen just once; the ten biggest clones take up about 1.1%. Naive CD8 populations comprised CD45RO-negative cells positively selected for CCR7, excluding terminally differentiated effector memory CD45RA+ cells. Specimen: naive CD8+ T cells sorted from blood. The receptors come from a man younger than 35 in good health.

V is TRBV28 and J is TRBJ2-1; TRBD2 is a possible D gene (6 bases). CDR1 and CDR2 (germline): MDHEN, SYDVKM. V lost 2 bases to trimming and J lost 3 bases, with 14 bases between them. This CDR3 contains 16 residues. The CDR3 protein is CASSLRGLTFYNEQFF. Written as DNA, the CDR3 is TGTGCCAGCAGTTTACGGGGGTTAACATTCTACAATGAGCAGTTCTTC.

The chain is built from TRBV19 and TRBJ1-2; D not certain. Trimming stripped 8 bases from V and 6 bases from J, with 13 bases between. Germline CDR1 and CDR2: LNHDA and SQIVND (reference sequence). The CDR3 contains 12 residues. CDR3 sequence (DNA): TGTGCCAGTGCCACATGGAAAGATGGCTACACCTTC. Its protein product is CASATWKDGYTF.

Here the CDR3 reads CASRRAWAYTDGDSYGYTF. CDR3 bases: TGTGCCAGTAGGAGAGCGTGGGCTTACACGGACGGGGATTCATATGGCTACACCTTC. J is TRBJ1-2 and V is TRBV19; D is unclear. The CDR3 length is 19 residues. V lost 6 bases and J 5 bases, leaving 31 bases between the germline ends. Germline V gene data show CDR1 as LNHDA and CDR2 as SQIVND (reference sequence).

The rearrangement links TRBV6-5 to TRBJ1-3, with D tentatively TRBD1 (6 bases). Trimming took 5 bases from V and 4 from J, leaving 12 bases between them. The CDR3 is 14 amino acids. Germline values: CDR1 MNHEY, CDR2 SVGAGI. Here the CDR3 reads CASSPRTVGNTIYF. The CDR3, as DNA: TGTGCCAGCAGTCCACGGACAGTAGGAAACACCATATATTTT.

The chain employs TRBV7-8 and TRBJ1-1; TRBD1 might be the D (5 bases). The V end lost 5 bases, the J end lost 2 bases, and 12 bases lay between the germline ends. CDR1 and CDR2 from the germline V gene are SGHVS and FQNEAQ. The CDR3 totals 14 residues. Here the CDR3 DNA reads TGTGCCAGCAGCGCGGGACGGGATAACACTGAAGCTTTCTTT. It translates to CASSAGRDNTEAFF.